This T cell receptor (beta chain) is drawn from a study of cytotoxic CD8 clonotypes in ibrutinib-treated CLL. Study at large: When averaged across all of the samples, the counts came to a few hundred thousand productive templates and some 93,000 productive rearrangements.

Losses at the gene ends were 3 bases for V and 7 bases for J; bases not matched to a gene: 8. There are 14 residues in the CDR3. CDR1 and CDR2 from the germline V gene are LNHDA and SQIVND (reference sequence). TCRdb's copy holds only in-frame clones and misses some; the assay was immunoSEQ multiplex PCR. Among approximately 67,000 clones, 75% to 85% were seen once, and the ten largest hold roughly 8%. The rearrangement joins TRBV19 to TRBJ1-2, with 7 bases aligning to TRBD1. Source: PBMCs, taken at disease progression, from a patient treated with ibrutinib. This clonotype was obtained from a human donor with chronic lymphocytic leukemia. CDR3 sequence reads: CASSITGVGLGYTF. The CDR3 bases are TGTGCCAGTAGTATTACAGGGGTAGGGCTTGGCTACACCTTC.